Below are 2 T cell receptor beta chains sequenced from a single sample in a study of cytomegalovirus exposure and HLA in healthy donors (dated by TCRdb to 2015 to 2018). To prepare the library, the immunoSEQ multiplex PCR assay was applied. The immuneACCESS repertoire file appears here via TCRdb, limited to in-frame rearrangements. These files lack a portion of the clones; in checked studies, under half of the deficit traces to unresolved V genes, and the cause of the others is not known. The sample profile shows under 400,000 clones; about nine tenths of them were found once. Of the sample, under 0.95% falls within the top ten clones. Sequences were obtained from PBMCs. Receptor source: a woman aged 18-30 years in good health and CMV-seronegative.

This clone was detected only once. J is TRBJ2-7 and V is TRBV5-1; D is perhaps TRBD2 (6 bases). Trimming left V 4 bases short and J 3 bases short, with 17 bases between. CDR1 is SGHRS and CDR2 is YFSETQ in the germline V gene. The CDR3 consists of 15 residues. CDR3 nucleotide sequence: TGCGCCAGCAGCGTTAGCGGTGGAGTGCGCTACGAGCAGTACTTC. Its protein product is CASSVSGGVRYEQYF.

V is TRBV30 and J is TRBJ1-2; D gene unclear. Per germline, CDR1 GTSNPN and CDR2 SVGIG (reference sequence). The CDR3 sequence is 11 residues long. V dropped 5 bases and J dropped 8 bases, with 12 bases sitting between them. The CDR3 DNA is TGTGCCTGGGACGAATCGGGGGGCTACACCTTC. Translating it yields CAWDESGGYTF.